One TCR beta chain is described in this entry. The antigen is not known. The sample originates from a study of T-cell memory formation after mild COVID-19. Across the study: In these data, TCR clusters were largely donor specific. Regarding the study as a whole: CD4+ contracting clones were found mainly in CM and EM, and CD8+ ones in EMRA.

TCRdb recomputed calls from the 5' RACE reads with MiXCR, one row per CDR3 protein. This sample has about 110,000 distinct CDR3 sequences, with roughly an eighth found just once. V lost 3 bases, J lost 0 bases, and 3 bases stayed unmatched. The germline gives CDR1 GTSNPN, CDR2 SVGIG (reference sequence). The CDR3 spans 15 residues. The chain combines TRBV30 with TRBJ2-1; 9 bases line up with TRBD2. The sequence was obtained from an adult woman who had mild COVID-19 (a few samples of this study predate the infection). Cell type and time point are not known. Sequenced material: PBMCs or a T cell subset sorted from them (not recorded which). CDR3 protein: CAWSLAGPSYNEQFF. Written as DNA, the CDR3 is TGTGCCTGGAGCCTAGCGGGACCCTCCTACAATGAGCAGTTCTTC.